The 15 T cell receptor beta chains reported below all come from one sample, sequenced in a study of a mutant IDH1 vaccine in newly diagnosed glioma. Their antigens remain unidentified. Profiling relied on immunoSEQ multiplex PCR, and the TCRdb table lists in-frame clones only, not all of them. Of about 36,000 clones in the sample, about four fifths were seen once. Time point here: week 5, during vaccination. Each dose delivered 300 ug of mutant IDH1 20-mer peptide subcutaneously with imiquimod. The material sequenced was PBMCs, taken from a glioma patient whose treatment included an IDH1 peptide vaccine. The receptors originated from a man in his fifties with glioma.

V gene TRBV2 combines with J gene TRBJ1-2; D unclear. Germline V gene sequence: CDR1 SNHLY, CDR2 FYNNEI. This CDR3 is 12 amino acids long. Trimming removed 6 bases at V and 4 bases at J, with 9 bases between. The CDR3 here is CASRGGLYGYTF. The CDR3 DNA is TGTGCCAGCAGGGGAGGACTCTATGGCTACACCTTC.

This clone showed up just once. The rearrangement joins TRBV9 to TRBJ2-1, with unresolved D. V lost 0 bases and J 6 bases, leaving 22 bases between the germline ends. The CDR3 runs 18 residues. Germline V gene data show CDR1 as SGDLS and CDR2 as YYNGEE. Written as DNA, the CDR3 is TGTGCCAGCAGCGTAGAAGCGTCTAGAAGAAGGTCAGGCAATGAGCAGTTCTTC. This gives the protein CASSVEASRRRSGNEQFF.

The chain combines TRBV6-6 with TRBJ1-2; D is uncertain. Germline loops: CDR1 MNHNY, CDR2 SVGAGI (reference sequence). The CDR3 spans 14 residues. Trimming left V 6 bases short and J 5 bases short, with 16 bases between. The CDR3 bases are TGTGCCAGCAGCTTACGTGGGGAGCTTTATGGCTACACCTTC. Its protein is CASSLRGELYGYTF.

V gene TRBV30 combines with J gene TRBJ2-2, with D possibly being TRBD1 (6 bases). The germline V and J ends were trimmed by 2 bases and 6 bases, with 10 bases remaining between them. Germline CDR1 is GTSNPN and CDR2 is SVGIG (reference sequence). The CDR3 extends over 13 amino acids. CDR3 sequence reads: CAWSRTVPGELFF. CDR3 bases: TGTGCCTGGAGTAGGACAGTTCCCGGGGAGCTGTTTTTT.

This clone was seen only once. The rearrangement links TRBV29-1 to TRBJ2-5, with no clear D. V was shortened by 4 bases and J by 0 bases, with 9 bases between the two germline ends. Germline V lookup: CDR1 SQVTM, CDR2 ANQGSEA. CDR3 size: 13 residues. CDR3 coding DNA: TGCAGCGTTGCTCGGACGTACCAAGAGACCCAGTACTTC. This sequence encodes CSVARTYQETQYF.

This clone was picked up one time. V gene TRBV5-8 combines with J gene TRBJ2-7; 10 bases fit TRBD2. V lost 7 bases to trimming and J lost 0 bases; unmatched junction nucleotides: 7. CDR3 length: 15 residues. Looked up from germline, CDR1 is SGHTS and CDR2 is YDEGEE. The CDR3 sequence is CASSSSGGSSYEQYF. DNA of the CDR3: TGTGCCAGCTCTTCTAGCGGGGGCAGCTCCTACGAGCAGTACTTC.

As DNA, the CDR3 is TGTGCCAGCAGTGTGGGGGCCAGGACCTACGAGCAGTACTTC. It specifies CASSVGARTYEQYF. The chain recombines TRBV6-1 with TRBJ2-7, with D perhaps TRBD1 (6 bases). V was clipped by 4 bases and J by 2 bases, with 12 bases between them. The CDR3 totals 14 residues. Germline V lookup: CDR1 MNHNS, CDR2 SASEGT.

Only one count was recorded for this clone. CDR3 sequence: CASSLLGGANKGHGELFF. For the CDR3, the DNA is TGTGCCAGCAGTTTACTGGGGGGCGCGAATAAGGGCCACGGGGAGCTGTTTTTT. The rearrangement joins TRBV28 to TRBJ2-2; D possibly uses TRBD1 or TRBD2 (6 bases each). Between the trimmed V and J ends, which lost 2 bases and 7 bases, there was a span of 23 bases. Germline-derived CDR1 and CDR2 are MDHEN and SYDVKM. This CDR3 is built from 18 residues.

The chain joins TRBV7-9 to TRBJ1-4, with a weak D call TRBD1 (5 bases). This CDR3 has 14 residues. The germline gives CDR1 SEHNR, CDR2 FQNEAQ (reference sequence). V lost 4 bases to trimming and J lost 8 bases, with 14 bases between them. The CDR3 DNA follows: TGTGCCAGCAGCTCCGACAGAGGAGGCGAAAAACTGTTTTTT. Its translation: CASSSDRGGEKLFF.

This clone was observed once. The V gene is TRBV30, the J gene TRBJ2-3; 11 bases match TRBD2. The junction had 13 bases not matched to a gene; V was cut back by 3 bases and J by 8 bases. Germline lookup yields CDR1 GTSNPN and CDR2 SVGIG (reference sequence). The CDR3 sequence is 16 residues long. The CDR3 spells CAWSLKGLAASLTQYF. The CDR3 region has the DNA TGTGCCTGGAGCCTAAAGGGACTAGCGGCGAGCCTTACGCAGTATTTT.

CDR3 sequence reads: CASSFGEVNGYTF. In DNA form, the CDR3 reads TGTGCCAGCAGCTTTGGGGAAGTGAATGGCTACACCTTC. The rearrangement links TRBV11-2 to TRBJ1-2; D is unresolved. Per the germline V gene, CDR1 is SGHAT and CDR2 is FQNNGV. Trimming took off 3 bases at V and 6 bases at J, with 11 bases between the two ends. This CDR3 region has 13 residues.

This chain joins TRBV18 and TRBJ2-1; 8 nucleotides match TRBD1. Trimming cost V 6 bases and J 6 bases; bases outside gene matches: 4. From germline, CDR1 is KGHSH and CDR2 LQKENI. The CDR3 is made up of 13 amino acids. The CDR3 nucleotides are TGTGCCAGCTCTACTGGACAGGGCAATGAGCAGTTCTTC. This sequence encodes CASSTGQGNEQFF.

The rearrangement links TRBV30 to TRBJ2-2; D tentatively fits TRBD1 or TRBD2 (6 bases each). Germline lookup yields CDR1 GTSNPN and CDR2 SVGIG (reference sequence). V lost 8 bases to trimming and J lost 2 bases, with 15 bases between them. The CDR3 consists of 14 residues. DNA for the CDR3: TGTGCCCGGGAGAGACAGGTCAACACCGGGGAGCTGTTTTTT. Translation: CARERQVNTGELFF. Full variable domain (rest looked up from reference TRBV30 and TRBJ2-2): SQTIHQWPATLVQPVGSPLSLECTVEGTSNPNLYWYRQAAGRGLQLLFYSVGIGQISSEVPQNLSASRPQDRQFILSSKKLLLSDSGFYLCARERQVNTGELFFGEGSRLTVL.

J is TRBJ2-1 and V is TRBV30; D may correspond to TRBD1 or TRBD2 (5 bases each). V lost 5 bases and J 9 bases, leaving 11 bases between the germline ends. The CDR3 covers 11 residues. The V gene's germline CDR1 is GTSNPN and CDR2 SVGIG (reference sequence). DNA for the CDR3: TGTGCCTGGGGGACGTTGGGTGAGCAGTTCTTC. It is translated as CAWGTLGEQFF.

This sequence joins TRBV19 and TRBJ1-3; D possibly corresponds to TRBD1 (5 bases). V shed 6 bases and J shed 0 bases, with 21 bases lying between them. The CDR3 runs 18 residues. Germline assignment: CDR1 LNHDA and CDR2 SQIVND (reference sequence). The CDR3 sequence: CASSKGTGAQFSGNTIYF. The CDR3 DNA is TGTGCCAGTAGCAAAGGGACCGGGGCCCAATTCTCTGGAAACACCATATATTTT.